Shown below are 32 T cell receptor beta chains from a single sample sequenced in a study of blood T cell repertoires in COVID-19. Sequencing used immunoSEQ multiplex PCR; TCRdb keeps in-frame clones, though not all of them. The sample holds tens of thousands of clones, roughly 77% seen once. The sequencing input was peripheral blood. These receptors came from a man older than 75 with acute or convalescent COVID-19.

The J gene is TRBJ2-7, the V gene TRBV7-2; 10 bases align to TRBD1. The germline CDR1 and CDR2 sequences are SGHTA and FQGNSA. The length of the CDR3 is 14 residues. The V gene end was trimmed by 8 bases and the J gene end by 2 bases; junction bases not matched to a gene: 6. The DNA for the CDR3 is TGTGCCAGCGGCTACGGGACAGGGGCCTACGAGCAGTACTTC. It is translated as CASGYGTGAYEQYF. Using reference TRBV7-2 and TRBJ2-7 for the parts outside the CDR3, the full variable domain is GAGVSQSPSNKVTEKGKDVELRCDPISGHTALYWYRQSLGQGLEFLIYFQGNSAPDKSGLPSDRFSAERTGGSVSTLTIQRTQQEDSAVYLCASGYGTGAYEQYFGPGTRLTVT.

A few counts support this clone. The genes are TRBV5-4 and TRBJ2-5; the D gene is possibly TRBD2 (6 bases). Germline V lookup: CDR1 SGHNT, CDR2 YYREEE (reference sequence). The CDR3 is 14 residues long. V lost 4 bases and J lost 4, with 14 bases in between. As DNA, the CDR3 is TGTGCCAGCAGCCTGGCGCGGGGCCTAGAGACCCAGTACTTC. Amino acid sequence: CASSLARGLETQYF.

The gene calls are TRBV12-3 or TRBV12-4 and TRBJ1-5; the D is unclear. Trimming cost V 3 bases and J 6 bases, with 9 bases left between them. There are 13 residues in the CDR3. CDR3 sequence: CASSFGEAQPQHF. The CDR3 DNA is TGTGCCAGCAGTTTTGGGGAGGCTCAGCCCCAGCATTTT.

CDR3 nucleotides: TGTGCCAGCGGGCCGGGAAAATACACTGAAGCTTTCTTT. The encoded protein is CASGPGKYTEAFF. The chain has TRBV4-2 and TRBJ1-1; D gene uncertain. Germline-derived CDR1 and CDR2 are LGHNA and YNFKEQ. This CDR3 has 13 residues. Trimming took off 8 bases at V and 3 bases at J, with 13 bases between the two ends.

CDR3 amino acids: CASSLGEFSDTQYF. The CDR3 coding sequence is TGTGCCAGCAGCTTAGGGGAGTTTTCAGATACGCAGTATTTT. The V gene is TRBV7-2, the J gene TRBJ2-3, with a possible D match to TRBD2 (5 bases). Trimming took off 1 base at V and 4 bases at J, with 9 bases between the two ends. The CDR3 length is 14 residues. The germline CDR1 and CDR2 sequences are SGHTA and FQGNSA.

The chain recombines TRBV9 with TRBJ1-5, with a tentative D call TRBD1 (5 bases). V lost 4 bases to trimming and J lost 8 bases, with 10 bases between them. Germline V gene sequence: CDR1 SGDLS, CDR2 YYNGEE. This CDR3 has 12 residues. The CDR3: CASSIGGKPQHF. The CDR3 DNA follows: TGTGCCAGCAGCATCGGGGGGAAGCCCCAGCATTTT.

V usage is TRBV19 and J usage is TRBJ1-6; D perhaps matches TRBD1 (5 bases). Germline V gene sequence: CDR1 LNHDA, CDR2 SQIVND (reference sequence). This CDR3 spans 17 amino acids. The V gene lost 2 bases and the J gene lost 10 bases, with 21 bases spanning the gap. CDR3 bases: TGTGCCAGTAGTATACACTACTTTGGGGGGTATGAATCACCCCTCCACTTT. This sequence encodes CASSIHYFGGYESPLHF.

This clone was detected a few times. This chain uses TRBV7-3 with TRBJ1-1; a weak D match, TRBD1 (5 bases). CDR3 length equals 14 residues. Germline V gene sequence: CDR1 SGHTA, CDR2 FQGTGA. V shed 5 bases and J shed 1 base, with 11 bases lying between them. The CDR3 loop reads CASSPNTGNTEAFF. The CDR3 nucleotides read TGTGCCAGCAGCCCAAATACAGGGAACACTGAAGCTTTCTTT.

Only one count was recorded for this clone. The chain employs TRBV7-2 and TRBJ2-1, with D maybe TRBD2 (6 bases). CDR1 is SGHTA and CDR2 is FQGNSA in the germline V gene. V lost 8 bases and J lost 8, with 22 bases in between. The CDR3 is 15 residues long. In DNA form, the CDR3 reads TGTGCCAGCTCCCCCCAGGTCGGAGGGTCTGATGAGCAGTTCTTC. Amino acids: CASSPQVGGSDEQFF.

The V and J genes are TRBV14 and TRBJ1-2; D unresolved. Germline-derived CDR1 and CDR2 are SGHDN and FVKESK. The CDR3 is 13 amino acids. V lost 2 bases, J lost 5 bases, and 9 bases lay in between. The CDR3 protein is CASSQSLAYGYTF. The DNA of the CDR3 is TGTGCCAGCAGCCAATCGTTAGCTTATGGCTACACCTTC.

The chain joins TRBV19 to TRBJ1-4; D gene ambiguous. V was trimmed by 6 bases and J by 4 bases, leaving 12 bases between them. This CDR3 is 14 amino acids long. The germline CDR1 and CDR2 sequences are LNHDA and SQIVND (reference sequence). For the CDR3, the DNA is TGTGCCAGTAGAACTTGGTTAAATAATGAAAAACTGTTTTTT. Its translation is CASRTWLNNEKLFF. Based on the CDR3 plus reference TRBV19 and TRBJ1-4, the full variable domain is DGGITQSPKYLFRKEGQNVTLSCEQNLNHDAMYWYRQDPGQGLRLIYYSQIVNDFQKGDIAEGYSVSREKKESFPLTVTSAQKNPTAFYLCASRTWLNNEKLFFGSGTQLSVL.

In the case of this clone: An end of the junction differs from the germline gene, which may be a read error. For the CDR3, the DNA is TGTGCTAGCAGCCCGCGGCGGGTCAGCGGACCGAACACCGGGGAGCTGTTTTTT. This codes for CASSPRRVSGPNTGELFF. J is TRBJ2-2 and V is TRBV7-7, with D possibly matching TRBD2 (5 bases). The germline V gene has CDR1 SSHAT and CDR2 FNYEAQ (reference sequence). This CDR3 region has 18 residues.

The genes are TRBV11-3 and TRBJ2-5, with D possibly TRBD1 on 5 matching bases. The germline V gene encodes CDR1 SGHNT and CDR2 YENEEA. Between the trimmed V and J ends, which lost 3 bases and 5 bases, there was a span of 10 bases. The CDR3 contains 13 residues. CDR3 sequence (DNA): TGTGCCAGCAGCTTGGGGCAGGGTGAGACCCAGTACTTC. This translates into CASSLGQGETQYF. Complete variable domain (other parts from reference TRBV11-3 and TRBJ2-5): EAGVVQSPRYKIIEKKQPVAFWCNPISGHNTLYWYLQNLGQGPELLIRYENEEAVDDSQLPKDRFSAERLKGVDSTLKIQPAELGDSAVYLCASSLGQGETQYFGPGTRLLVL.

In its sample, this clone was seen once. The V gene is TRBV7-2, the J gene TRBJ2-7; tentatively, D is TRBD2 (6 bases). From germline, CDR1 is SGHTA and CDR2 FQGNSA. This CDR3 comprises 15 residues. V shed 0 bases and J shed 2 bases, with 11 bases lying between them. The CDR3 nucleotides are TGTGCCAGCAGCTTAGCCCCCGGGGGAACCTACGAGCAGTACTTC. Its translation is CASSLAPGGTYEQYF.

Written as DNA, the CDR3 is TGTGCCAGCAGCTTGGGGCCAATCAGCGAGCAGTACTTC. Its protein product is CASSLGPISEQYF. This chain uses TRBV5-5 with TRBJ2-7; D remains unclear. Trimming took 0 bases from V and 6 from J, leaving 10 bases between them. Per germline, CDR1 SGHKS and CDR2 YYEKEE (reference sequence). The CDR3 consists of 13 residues.

The V call is TRBV4-2, the J call TRBJ2-1; 10 bases map to TRBD2. This CDR3 is built from 18 residues. Germline V gene data show CDR1 as LGHNA and CDR2 as YNFKEQ. J lost 9 bases, V lost 1 base, and 15 bases had no gene match. The CDR3 sequence: CASSQVTLAGTSPPEQFF. CDR3 DNA: TGTGCCAGCAGCCAAGTAACACTAGCGGGGACCTCCCCTCCTGAGCAGTTCTTC.

This clone was detected only once. The CDR3 here is CASSQNPLSGSVVIEQFF. In nucleotides, the CDR3 is TGTGCCAGCAGCCAGAATCCTCTTAGCGGGAGTGTGGTAATTGAGCAGTTCTTC. The rearrangement uses TRBV3-1 (or the pseudogene TRBV3-2) and TRBJ2-1; 9 nucleotides agree with TRBD2. The CDR3 covers 18 residues. CDR1 is LGHDT and CDR2 is YNNKEL in the germline V gene (reference sequence). The V gene end was trimmed by 3 bases and the J gene end by 9 bases; junction bases not matched to a gene: 18.

The J gene is TRBJ1-6, the V gene TRBV19; maybe TRBD1 (6 bases). Germline assignment: CDR1 LNHDA and CDR2 SQIVND (reference sequence). With 5 bases removed from V and 5 bases from J, the gap between germline ends came to 13 bases. This CDR3 comprises 15 residues. In DNA, the CDR3 is TGTGCCAGTAGTCCCCGGGACACTAATAATTCACCCCTCCACTTT. Protein: CASSPRDTNNSPLHF.

This rearrangement joins TRBV4-2 to TRBJ2-3; TRBD2 aligns across 8 bases. This CDR3 is 16 amino acids long. The germline gives CDR1 LGHNA, CDR2 YNFKEQ. V was pared by 0 bases and J by 8 bases, with 10 bases of the junction left unmatched. This CDR3 is CASSQEERGPQGTQYF. CDR3 sequence (DNA): TGTGCCAGCAGCCAAGAAGAGCGGGGGCCGCAAGGTACGCAGTATTTT.

V and J are TRBV4-2 and TRBJ2-2; perhaps TRBD1 as D (7 bases). The CDR3 runs 18 residues. Trimming pared 1 base from V and 2 bases from J, leaving 17 bases between. CDR1 and CDR2 (germline): LGHNA, YNFKEQ. The CDR3 DNA sequence: TGTGCCAGCAGCCAAGTTGGGGTAGGAGGGGGCAACACCGGGGAGCTGTTTTTT. Translated: CASSQVGVGGGNTGELFF.

This clone was seen a single time. The rearrangement links TRBV6-6 to TRBJ2-1, with D possibly being TRBD2 (5 bases). This CDR3 is built from 12 residues. Germline loops: CDR1 MNHNY, CDR2 SVGAGI (reference sequence). V was pared by 0 bases and J by 9 bases, with 6 bases between. The CDR3 region is CASSYSGLEQFF. For the CDR3, the DNA is TGTGCCAGCAGTTACTCCGGACTTGAGCAGTTCTTC.

This clone was counted a single time. The gene calls are TRBV7-2 and TRBJ2-3, with 12 bases fitting TRBD2. Germline V lookup: CDR1 SGHTA, CDR2 FQGNSA. V shed 4 bases, J shed 3 bases, and the junction held 8 bases outside the gene matches. The CDR3 covers 17 residues. CDR3 in DNA: TGTGCCAGCAGCTACGAATTAGGACTAGCGGGAACAGATACGCAGTATTTT. The encoded protein is CASSYELGLAGTDTQYF.

This clone was recorded once. The J gene is TRBJ1-2, the V gene TRBV6-5; a weak D match, TRBD1 (6 bases). The CDR3 sequence is 13 residues long. V lost 5 bases, J lost 4 bases, and 11 bases lay in between. In germline, CDR1 is MNHEY, CDR2 SVGAGI. The CDR3 loop is CASSHREVYGYTF. The CDR3 nucleotides read TGTGCCAGCAGTCACAGGGAAGTCTATGGCTACACCTTC.

This clone came up a few times. The chain carries TRBV5-4 and TRBJ2-7; 7 nucleotides match TRBD2. The trim removed 5 bases at V and 6 bases at J, leaving 14 bases unmatched. This CDR3 contains 15 residues. From germline, CDR1 is SGHNT and CDR2 YYREEE (reference sequence). Here the CDR3 DNA reads TGTGCCAGCAGGGCCGGGGGGAGGGAGCTGCGCGAGCAGTACTTC. Translated, it gives CASRAGGRELREQYF.

This clone was counted only a few times. Other DNA sequences in the same sample also yield this CDR3. The J gene is TRBJ2-4, the V gene TRBV4-3; tentative D call: TRBD2 (5 bases). The CDR3 extends over 16 amino acids. Per the germline V gene, CDR1 is LGHNA and CDR2 is YSLEER. V lost 0 bases, J lost 7 bases, and 16 bases lay in between. This chain's CDR3 is CASSQDVSSGSNIQYF. In DNA, the CDR3 is TGCGCCAGCAGCCAAGATGTTTCCTCGGGGTCGAACATTCAGTACTTC.

The gene calls are TRBV6-4 and TRBJ2-1; 10 bases map to TRBD2. Per germline, CDR1 MRHNA and CDR2 SNTAGT. V trimming: 0 bases; J trimming: 5 bases; junction bases outside the gene matches: 4. The CDR3 contains 16 residues. The CDR3 nucleotides read TGTGCCAGCAGTGACTCTAGGACTAGCGGTAACAATGAGCAGTTCTTC. Translation gives CASSDSRTSGNNEQFF.

This clone appeared once. This chain joins TRBV24-1 and TRBJ2-3; 12 bases are a match to TRBD1. The CDR3 covers 15 residues. From germline, CDR1 is KGHDR and CDR2 SFDVKD. J lost 5 bases, V lost 5 bases, and 4 bases had no gene match. CDR3 DNA: TGTGCCACCAGTGGCCGGGACAGGGGGCGAGATACGCAGTATTTT. As protein: CATSGRDRGRDTQYF.

This rearrangement joins TRBV6-6 to TRBJ1-2; 8 nucleotides align to TRBD1. V was pared by 6 bases and J by 4 bases, with 4 bases of the junction left unmatched. Looked up from germline, CDR1 is MNHNY and CDR2 is SVGAGI (reference sequence). The CDR3 totals 13 residues. The CDR3 reads CASRGGTGYGYTF. The CDR3 DNA sequence: TGTGCCAGCAGGGGTGGGACAGGCTATGGCTACACCTTC.

The genes are TRBV5-1 and TRBJ2-3; TRBD1 aligns across 7 bases. J lost 0 bases, V lost 3 bases, and 7 bases had no gene match. Germline CDR1 SGHRS, CDR2 YFSETQ. This CDR3 has 16 amino acids. The CDR3 loop is CASSSSGGPSTDTQYF. The CDR3 nucleotides read TGCGCCAGCAGCTCGTCAGGGGGACCTAGCACAGATACGCAGTATTTT.

This chain links TRBV2 with TRBJ2-2; D might be TRBD2 (5 bases). The germline V gene encodes CDR1 SNHLY and CDR2 FYNNEI. The V end was cut by 4 bases, the J end by 6 bases, with 12 bases between. CDR3 length: 14 amino acids. The CDR3 bases are TGTGCCAGCAGTGGCCAAGTGAGGGCCGGGGAGCTGTTTTTT. Amino acids: CASSGQVRAGELFF.

V usage is TRBV18 and J usage is TRBJ1-6; D call uncertain. The CDR3 has 16 amino acids. V dropped 3 bases and J dropped 0 bases, with 9 bases sitting between them. Per the germline V gene, CDR1 is KGHSH and CDR2 is LQKENI. This CDR3 is CASSPEQSSYNSPLHF. The DNA for the CDR3 is TGTGCCAGCTCACCCGAACAGAGCTCCTATAATTCACCCCTCCACTTT.

The gene calls are TRBV12-3 or TRBV12-4 and TRBJ1-1; D unclear. The CDR3 covers 13 residues. With 1 base removed from V and 2 bases from J, the gap between germline ends came to 5 bases. Here the CDR3 DNA reads TGTGCCAGCAGTTTAGGCGGAAACACTGAAGCTTTCTTT. Protein product: CASSLGGNTEAFF.